The sequence of this TCR beta chain was determined in a study of Graves' ophthalmopathy and Graves' hyperthyroidism. As for this clonotype: What it recognizes is unknown.

RNA transcripts provided the template for amplifying TCR beta CDR3 regions. First-round RT-PCR relied on HTBI primers, and a second-round multiplex PCR came next. TCRdb called the multiplex PCR reads again in MiXCR, with one record for every CDR3 protein. Of a few hundred thousand distinct CDR3 sequences listed, about 40% were seen once; the top ten hold 3.5% to 5%. Findings of the study overall: Blood also contained most of the expanded thyroid clonotypes above 0.001 frequency.

The CDR3 has 16 residues. Germline V lookup: CDR1 SNHLY, CDR2 FYNNEI. The germline V and J ends were trimmed by 2 bases and 0 bases, with 10 bases remaining between them. The sample was peripheral blood or thyroid tissue (not recorded which). V gene TRBV2 combines with J gene TRBJ2-2; TRBD2 might be the D (6 bases). This sequence was found in an adult man with Graves' hyperthyroidism. Here the CDR3 reads CASSESGATNTGELFF. The CDR3, as DNA: TGTGCCAGCAGTGAATCGGGAGCCACGAACACCGGGGAGCTGTTTTTT.